Below, 7 T cell receptor beta chains from the same sample are listed, as sequenced in a study of spatial heterogeneity in lung cancer. Broader study findings: One measure, the expanded intratumoral alpha and beta TCR count, tracked tumor mutation counts.

As to time point: sample taken at primary tumor resection. TCRdb recomputed calls from the 5' RACE reads with MiXCR, one row per CDR3 protein. The top ten hold around 10% of the sample, which has about 13,000 distinct CDR3 sequences, roughly 5.4% seen once. Their antigens remain unidentified. Source: lung tumor tissue, taken at surgery. These receptors were taken from a female donor with early-stage non-small cell lung cancer.

This clonotype was seen ten or more times. The chain employs TRBV7-3 and TRBJ2-5; D call uncertain. V was cut by 1 base and J by 5 bases, with 8 bases left in between. The CDR3 has 13 residues. Germline assignment: CDR1 SGHTA and CDR2 FQGTGA. CDR3 amino acids: CASSLSPAETQYF. The CDR3 DNA is TGTGCCAGCAGCTTAAGTCCCGCGGAGACCCAGTACTTC.

This clonotype occurred many times. The chain uses TRBV4-1 and TRBJ1-1; 9 bases fit TRBD1. Germline CDR1 and CDR2: MGHRA and YSYEKL. This CDR3 has 17 amino acids. V dropped 1 base and J dropped 0; count of bases not matched to a gene: 6. CDR3 nucleotides: TGCGCCAGCAGCCAAGGAACAGGGGGCGCGATGAACACTGAAGCTTTCTTT. Its protein product is CASSQGTGGAMNTEAFF.

This clonotype has a count of ten or more. V and J are TRBV5-1 and TRBJ1-4, with D possibly TRBD1 on 6 matching bases. V lost 3 bases, J lost 8 bases, and 20 bases lay in between. The germline V gene encodes CDR1 SGHRS and CDR2 YFSETQ. This CDR3 is built from 16 residues. Here the CDR3 reads CASSSGQSKGWEKLFF. As DNA, the CDR3 is TGCGCCAGCAGCTCCGGACAGTCGAAAGGTTGGGAAAAACTGTTTTTT. The full variable domain, rest sourced from reference TRBV5-1 and TRBJ1-4, is KAGVTQTPRYLIKTRGQQVTLSCSPISGHRSVSWYQQTPGQGLQFLFEYFSETQRNKGNFPGRFSGRQFSNSRSEMNVSTLELGDSALYLCASSSGQSKGWEKLFFGSGTQLSVL.

This clonotype was seen repeatedly, ten times or more. This rearrangement joins TRBV6-5 to TRBJ2-3; tentative D call: TRBD2 (7 bases). Trimming cost V 7 bases and J 1 base, with 18 bases left between them. Germline lookup yields CDR1 MNHEY and CDR2 SVGAGI. This CDR3 comprises 16 residues. The CDR3 nucleotides are TGTGCCAGCACCAAACTAGGAGGGGGGGGCACAGATACGCAGTATTTT. It yields the protein CASTKLGGGGTDTQYF.

This clonotype appeared many times. This sequence joins TRBV20-1 and TRBJ2-6; D is unresolved. CDR1 and CDR2 from the germline V gene are DFQATT and SNEGSKA (reference sequence). The CDR3 is 11 amino acids. Trimming left V 6 bases short and J 5 bases short, with 5 bases between. The CDR3 DNA follows: TGCAGTGCGGGGAGGGCCAACGTCCTGACTTTC. Encoded protein: CSAGRANVLTF.

This sequence joins TRBV2 and TRBJ2-3; a weak D match, TRBD2 (5 bases). Germline CDR1 SNHLY, CDR2 FYNNEI. V lost 10 bases, J lost 4 bases, and 15 bases lay in between. The CDR3 has 13 amino acids. CDR3 sequence reads: CATGGLAPDTQYF. DNA for the CDR3: TGTGCCACTGGAGGCCTAGCACCAGATACGCAGTATTTT.

Ten or more counts support this clonotype. A read error may produce the germline difference seen at one junction end. This sequence joins TRBV4-3 and TRBJ1-4, with a weak D call TRBD1 (6 bases). The germline gives CDR1 LGHNA, CDR2 YSLEER. The CDR3 spans 13 residues. This CDR3 is CASSQTLRGHRLF. For the CDR3, the DNA is TGCGCCAGCAGCCAAACACTACGGGGACATCGGCTTTTT.